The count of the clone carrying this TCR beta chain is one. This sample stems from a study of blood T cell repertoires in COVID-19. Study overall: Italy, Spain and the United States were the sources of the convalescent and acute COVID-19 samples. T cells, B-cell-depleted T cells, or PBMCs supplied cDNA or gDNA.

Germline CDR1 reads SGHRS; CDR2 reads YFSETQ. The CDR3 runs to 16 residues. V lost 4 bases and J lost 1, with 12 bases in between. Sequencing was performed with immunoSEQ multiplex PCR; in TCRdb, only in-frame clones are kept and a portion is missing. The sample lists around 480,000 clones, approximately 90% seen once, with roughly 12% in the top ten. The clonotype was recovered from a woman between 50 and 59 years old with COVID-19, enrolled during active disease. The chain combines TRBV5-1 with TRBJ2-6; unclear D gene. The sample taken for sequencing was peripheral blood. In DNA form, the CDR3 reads TGCGCCAGCAGCCCAAAACGGAGTTCTGGGGCCAACGTCCTGACTTTC. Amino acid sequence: CASSPKRSSGANVLTF.